A single sample is the source of the 16 T cell receptor beta chains below, sequenced in a study of Graves' ophthalmopathy and Graves' hyperthyroidism. RNA transcripts yielded amplified TCR beta CDR3 regions. In the first round, RT-PCR was carried out with HTBI primers, and a multiplex PCR formed the second round. TCRdb processed the multiplex PCR reads anew with MiXCR; each CDR3 protein has one entry. The repertoire holds 650,000 to 900,000 distinct CDR3 sequences, with roughly 41% as singletons. Sequencing input: peripheral blood. The receptors here all came from an adult man with Graves' ophthalmopathy.

Only a few counts were recorded for this clonotype. This chain uses TRBV20-1 with TRBJ1-6; D not resolved. CDR1 and CDR2 from the germline V gene are DFQATT and SNEGSKA (reference sequence). V dropped 6 bases and J dropped 7 bases, with 22 bases sitting between them. This CDR3 is 16 amino acids long. CDR3 sequence: CSAKSVAMQENSPLHF. The CDR3 region has the DNA TGCAGTGCCAAATCCGTAGCCATGCAGGAAAATTCACCCCTCCACTTT.

This rearrangement joins TRBV5-8 to TRBJ2-5; TRBD2 aligns across 10 bases. CDR1 SGHTS and CDR2 YDEGEE come from the germline V gene. V gave up 1 base and J gave up 2 bases; unmatched junction bases: 2. The CDR3 runs 15 residues. CDR3 in amino acids: CASSLISGGQETQYF. As DNA, the CDR3 is TGTGCCAGCAGCTTGATTAGCGGGGGGCAAGAGACCCAGTACTTC.

This clonotype appeared many times. The J gene is TRBJ1-6, the V gene TRBV20-1, with 7 bases fitting TRBD1. CDR3 length equals 13 residues. Germline assignment: CDR1 DFQATT and CDR2 SNEGSKA (reference sequence). The CDR3 DNA reads TGCAGGGGAGAGGGGGCGGATAATTCACCCCTCCACTTT. Protein: CRGEGADNSPLHF.

This clonotype was recorded once. The J gene is TRBJ1-1, the V gene TRBV7-9; D is possibly TRBD1 (6 bases). Germline assignment: CDR1 SEHNR and CDR2 FQNEAQ (reference sequence). This CDR3 has 12 residues. V was shortened by 11 bases and J by 8 bases, with 18 bases between the two germline ends. CDR3 sequence: CAWSSRTVEAFF. CDR3 coding DNA: TGTGCCTGGAGTTCGCGGACAGTCGAAGCTTTCTTT.

This clonotype showed up just a few times. The chain joins TRBV5-1 to TRBJ1-3; TRBD1 might be the D (5 bases). The V gene lost 0 bases and the J gene lost 0 bases, with 13 bases spanning the gap. From germline, CDR1 is SGHRS and CDR2 YFSETQ. The CDR3 consists of 17 residues. CDR3 coding DNA: TGCGCCAGCAGCTTGGCCGGGGCCGCGAGCTCTGGAAACACCATATATTTT. It yields the protein CASSLAGAASSGNTIYF.

The gene calls are TRBV7-9 and TRBJ1-2; D is unresolved. Trimming pared 5 bases from V and 7 bases from J, leaving 11 bases between. CDR3 length: 12 residues. Germline lookup yields CDR1 SEHNR and CDR2 FQNEAQ (reference sequence). The CDR3 spells CASSPGLGGYTF. The CDR3 bases are TGTGCCAGCAGCCCCGGGTTAGGTGGCTACACCTTC. The full variable domain, its missing parts supplied by reference TRBV7-9 and TRBJ1-2, is DTGVSQNPRHKITKRGQNVTFRCDPISEHNRLYWYRQTLGQGPEFLTYFQNEAQLEKSRLLSDRFSAERPKGSFSTLEIQRTEQGDSAMYLCASSPGLGGYTFGSGTRLTVV.

This clonotype has only a few counts. The gene calls are TRBV7-2 and TRBJ2-7, with 7 nucleotides matching TRBD2. This CDR3 region has 17 residues. V was clipped by 5 bases and J by 6 bases; unmatched bases: 19. CDR1 and CDR2 (germline): SGHTA, FQGNSA. CDR3 amino acids: CASSPEWGGGNGGEQYF. CDR3 coding DNA: TGTGCCAGCAGCCCGGAGTGGGGCGGGGGAAATGGTGGCGAGCAGTACTTC. The full variable domain, its missing parts supplied by reference TRBV7-2 and TRBJ2-7, is GAGVSQSPSNKVTEKGKDVELRCDPISGHTALYWYRQSLGQGLEFLIYFQGNSAPDKSGLPSDRFSAERTGGSVSTLTIQRTQQEDSAVYLCASSPEWGGGNGGEQYFGPGTRLTVT.

This clonotype was detected ten times or more. The chain is built from TRBV20-1 and TRBJ2-5; D possibly corresponds to TRBD2 (6 bases). This CDR3 is built from 13 residues. Germline V gives CDR1 DFQATT, CDR2 SNEGSKA (reference sequence). V lost 6 bases to trimming and J lost 5 bases, with 16 bases between them. The CDR3, as DNA: TGCAGTGCCGAGCAGGGAGGATTGGAGACCCAGTACTTC. Translating gives CSAEQGGLETQYF.

The rearrangement uses TRBV9 and TRBJ2-7, with a possible D match to TRBD2 (6 bases). The V gene lost 4 bases and the J gene lost 3 bases, with 17 bases spanning the gap. Per germline, CDR1 SGDLS and CDR2 YYNGEE. There are 15 residues in the CDR3. CDR3 sequence: CASSTDSGDIYEQYF. CDR3 coding DNA: TGTGCCAGCAGCACAGACTCGGGAGATATCTACGAGCAGTACTTC.

The chain combines TRBV2 with TRBJ1-5; no reliable D call. V was pared by 5 bases and J by 4 bases, with 18 bases between. Germline CDR1 SNHLY, CDR2 FYNNEI. The CDR3 runs to 16 residues. The CDR3: CASSYSTAVGNQPQHF. DNA of the CDR3: TGTGCCAGCAGTTACTCGACTGCAGTTGGGAATCAGCCCCAGCATTTT.

In this sample, this clonotype turned up many times. The rearrangement uses TRBV20-1 and TRBJ1-6; D is perhaps TRBD1 (5 bases). Trimming removed 5 bases from V and 5 bases from J, with 16 bases in between. The CDR3 is made up of 15 amino acids. CDR1 is DFQATT and CDR2 is SNEGSKA in the germline V gene (reference sequence). This chain's CDR3 is CSAPEGKGHNSPLHF. The CDR3 nucleotides read TGCAGTGCTCCAGAGGGGAAGGGCCATAATTCACCCCTCCACTTT.

The rearrangement uses TRBV19 and TRBJ2-2, with 8 bases identical to TRBD1. Germline V lookup: CDR1 LNHDA, CDR2 SQIVND (reference sequence). The CDR3 consists of 16 residues. With V trimmed by 3 bases and J by 2 bases, 5 bases remained unmatched. The CDR3 loop reads CASSIPAGGNTGELFF. As DNA, the CDR3 is TGTGCCAGTAGTATTCCGGCAGGGGGCAACACCGGGGAGCTGTTTTTT.

This clonotype occurred many times. The CDR3 region has the DNA TGTGCCAGCTACGGGGGGCTCGAGCAGTACTTC. This sequence encodes CASYGGLEQYF. The V gene is TRBV6-5, the J gene TRBJ2-7; the D gene is possibly TRBD2 (7 bases). This CDR3 is built from 11 residues. Germline V gene sequence: CDR1 MNHEY, CDR2 SVGAGI. V lost 8 bases and J lost 6, with 11 bases in between.

Only one count was recorded for this clonotype. This could be a read error, since a much larger clone is one nucleotide away. V gene TRBV2 combines with J gene TRBJ2-7, with 8 positions matching TRBD1. V trimming: 9 bases; J trimming: 9 bases; junction bases outside the gene matches: 16. In germline, CDR1 is SNHLY, CDR2 FYNNEI. CDR3 length: 14 amino acids. CDR3 sequence: CASSRTGRATSQYF. In nucleotides, the CDR3 is TGTGCCAGTAGTAGGACAGGGCGAGCTACGTCGCAGTACTTC. Full variable domain (outside the CDR3, taken from reference TRBV2 and TRBJ2-7): EPEVTQTPSHQVTQMGQEVILRCVPISNHLYFYWYRQILGQKVEFLVSFYNNEISEKSEIFDDQFSVERPDGSNFTLKIRSTKLEDSAMYFCASSRTGRATSQYFGPGTRLTVT.

This clonotype was detected a few times. The CDR3, as DNA: TGTGCCAGCATAGCGGACAGGGGGACCTACGAGCAGTACTTC. Amino acid sequence: CASIADRGTYEQYF. V is TRBV7-2 and J is TRBJ2-7; 10 bases match TRBD1. J gave up 2 bases and V 7 bases, and 5 bases lay outside the gene matches. The CDR3 runs to 14 residues. Looked up from germline, CDR1 is SGHTA and CDR2 is FQGNSA.

This clonotype has just a few counts. V gene TRBV19 combines with J gene TRBJ2-5; TRBD1 matches at 10 bases. The CDR3 runs 14 residues. Germline CDR1 LNHDA, CDR2 SQIVND (reference sequence). The J segment lost 7 bases and the V segment lost 5 bases, leaving 7 bases of the junction unmatched. CDR3 residues: CASSATGGVGTQYF. CDR3 coding DNA: TGTGCCAGTAGTGCGACAGGGGGCGTCGGGACCCAGTACTTC. Full variable domain (outside the CDR3, taken from reference TRBV19 and TRBJ2-5): DGGITQSPKYLFRKEGQNVTLSCEQNLNHDAMYWYRQDPGQGLRLIYYSQIVNDFQKGDIAEGYSVSREKKESFPLTVTSAQKNPTAFYLCASSATGGVGTQYFGPGTRLLVL.